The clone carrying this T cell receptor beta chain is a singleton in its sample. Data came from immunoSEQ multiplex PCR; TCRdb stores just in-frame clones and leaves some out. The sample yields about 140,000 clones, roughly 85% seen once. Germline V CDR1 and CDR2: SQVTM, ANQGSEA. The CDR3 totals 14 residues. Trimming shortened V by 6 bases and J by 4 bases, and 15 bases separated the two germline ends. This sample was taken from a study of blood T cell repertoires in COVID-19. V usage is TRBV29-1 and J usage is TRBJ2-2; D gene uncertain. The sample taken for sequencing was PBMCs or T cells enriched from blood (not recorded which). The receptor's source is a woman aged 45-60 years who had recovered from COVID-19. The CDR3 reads CSVLSQSSTGELFF. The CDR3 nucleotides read TGCAGCGTCCTTAGCCAGTCCTCCACCGGGGAGCTGTTTTTT.